A selection of T cell receptor beta chains follows, all from one sample in a study of shared clonotypes between healthy human individuals. Clones were sequenced by immunoSEQ multiplex PCR, and TCRdb holds only the in-frame ones, with some missing. The table has over a million clones, 75% to 85% seen once. The specimen was memory CD4+ T cells from PBMCs. These receptors all stem from a man aged 18 to 30 in good health. Some clones in this sample may be carry-over from other donors' samples. Each CDR3 is given with its conserved first and last residue. The order of the fields is J gene, D gene, V gene, clone size, CDR3 protein, CDR3 DNA. D genes are given only for firm matches. Not all rows give a size; the values are once, few, many and, for expanded clones, a class.

TRBJ2-7,.,TRBV19,.,CASSIGRAADSYEQYF,TGTGCCAGTAGTATCGGTCGGGCGGCGGACTCCTACGAGCAGTACTTC
TRBJ1-1,TRBD1,TRBV28,.,CASRVGQGYISAEAFF,TGTGCCAGCAGAGTAGGACAGGGTTATATTAGCGCTGAAGCTTTCTTT
TRBJ1-3,.,TRBV5-1,few,CASSRERLTGNTIYF,TGCGCCAGCTCTAGGGAGCGCCTAACTGGAAACACCATATATTTT
TRBJ1-1,TRBD1,TRBV28,.,CASSSLRPTGGVTEAFF,TGTGCCAGCAGTTCCCTAAGACCAACAGGGGGAGTCACTGAAGCTTTCTTT
TRBJ2-5,.,TRBV2,few,CASIGAAKETQYF,TGTGCCAGCATCGGAGCGGCTAAAGAGACCCAGTACTTC
TRBJ1-1,TRBD1,TRBV28,.,CASSSWTGQNTEAFF,TGTGCCAGCAGTTCGTGGACAGGGCAGAACACTGAAGCTTTCTTT
TRBJ2-3,.,TRBV4-1,.,CASLPTGASGTDTQYF,TGCGCCAGCTTACCGACAGGGGCTAGCGGTACAGATACGCAGTATTTT
TRBJ2-7,TRBD2,TRBV9,.,CASSVGAGGPSTYEQYF,TGTGCCAGCAGCGTAGGTGCGGGAGGGCCCTCTACCTACGAGCAGTACTTC
TRBJ2-7,TRBD1,TRBV6-1,.,CASSEGTGVMNYPPHEQYF,TGTGCCAGCAGTGAAGGGACAGGGGTGATGAATTACCCCCCCCACGAGCAGTACTTC
TRBJ2-4,.,TRBV5-4,.,CASSPGGATKNIQYF,TGTGCCAGCAGCCCGGGGGGCGCGACCAAAAACATTCAGTACTTC
TRBJ2-1,TRBD2,TRBV19,.,CASSIGLRERDEQFF,TGTGCCAGTAGTATAGGGTTGCGGGAGCGGGATGAGCAGTTCTTC
TRBJ1-2,TRBD1,TRBV7-8,.,CASSSPRQGGIGYTF,TGTGCCAGCAGCTCCCCTCGACAGGGGGGTATTGGCTACACCTTC
TRBJ2-1,TRBD2,TRBV9,.,CASSASGSSYNEQFF,TGTGCCAGCAGTGCTAGCGGGAGCTCCTACAATGAGCAGTTCTTC
TRBJ1-6,.,TRBV5-1,.,CASSLTGDNSPLHF,TGCGCCAGCAGCTTGACGGGTGATAATTCACCCCTCCACTTT
TRBJ2-1,TRBD2,TRBV7-9,.,CASSLGVGTMVHEQFF,TGTGCCAGCAGCTTAGGGGTCGGGACTATGGTCCATGAGCAGTTCTTC
TRBJ2-7,TRBD2,TRBV5-6,.,CASSISGAYEQYF,TGTGCCAGCAGCATCAGCGGGGCCTACGAGCAGTACTTC
TRBJ2-3,TRBD2,TRBV7-3,.,CASKWTSGRVSFTDTQYF,TGTGCCAGCAAGTGGACTAGCGGGAGGGTTTCCTTCACAGATACGCAGTATTTT
TRBJ1-5,.,TRBV19,.,CASSRGGMGVRNQPQHF,TGTGCCAGTAGCAGGGGCGGAATGGGGGTCCGCAATCAGCCCCAGCATTTT
TRBJ2-1,TRBD1,TRBV9,.,CASSGQGYGISYNEQFF,TGTGCCAGCAGCGGACAGGGGTATGGGATATCCTACAATGAGCAGTTCTTC
TRBJ1-1,TRBD1,TRBV9,.,CASSSGQLANTEAFF,TGTGCCAGCAGCTCGGGACAGCTAGCGAACACTGAAGCTTTCTTT
TRBJ2-5,.,TRBV5-1,.,CASSLDPGSETQYF,TGCGCCAGCAGCTTGGACCCGGGTTCAGAGACCCAGTACTTC
TRBJ2-1,.,TRBV28,.,CASTPWRTDYNEQFF,TGTGCCAGCACCCCTTGGAGGACAGACTACAATGAGCAGTTCTTC
TRBJ2-7,TRBD1,TRBV6-6,.,CASSYAQGIYEQYF,TGTGCCAGCAGTTACGCACAGGGGATCTACGAGCAGTACTTC
TRBJ2-2,TRBD2,TRBV11-2,.,CASSLRTSGNTGELFF,TGTGCCAGCAGCTTACGGACTAGCGGGAACACCGGGGAGCTGTTTTTT
TRBJ1-3,TRBD1,TRBV28,once,CASSAGGADTIYF,TGTGCCAGCAGTGCAGGGGGCGCGGACACCATATATTTT
TRBJ2-7,TRBD2,TRBV11-2,.,CASSLLTSGSHEQYF,TGTGCCAGCAGCTTATTAACTAGCGGGAGCCACGAGCAGTACTTC
TRBJ2-1,.,TRBV7-9,.,CASSSTGWDEQFF,TGTGCCAGCAGCTCGACGGGCTGGGATGAGCAGTTCTTC
TRBJ2-7,.,TRBV2,few,CASSGPAQSSYEQYF,TGTGCCAGCAGTGGGCCCGCACAGAGCTCCTACGAGCAGTACTTC
TRBJ2-3,.,TRBV11-1,.,CASSPGTSTDTQYF,TGTGCCAGCAGCCCAGGGACAAGCACAGATACGCAGTATTTT
TRBJ2-7,TRBD1,TRBV30,.,CAWNTGTGGDEQYF,TGTGCCTGGAATACCGGGACAGGGGGTGACGAGCAGTACTTC
TRBJ2-1,TRBD2,TRBV27,.,CASSGGGRNEQFF,TGTGCCAGCTCTGGGGGGGGGAGGAATGAGCAGTTCTTC
TRBJ2-1,TRBD2,TRBV28,few,CASSSTPWGGYYEQFF,TGTGCCAGCAGTTCAACCCCCTGGGGAGGGTATTATGAGCAGTTCTTC
TRBJ2-5,.,TRBV10-3,once,CAISESGALETQYF,TGTGCCATCAGTGAGTCGGGGGCCCTCGAGACCCAGTACTTC
TRBJ2-3,TRBD2,TRBV15,.,CATSGGTSGRVSTDTQYF,TGTGCCACCAGCGGGGGGACTAGCGGGAGGGTCAGCACAGATACGCAGTATTTT
TRBJ1-5,.,TRBV6-5,.,CASSYSWGGNQPQHF,TGTGCCAGCAGTTACTCATGGGGTGGCAATCAGCCCCAGCATTTT
TRBJ2-5,TRBD2,TRBV9,.,CASSVRGSLGETQYF,TGTGCCAGCAGCGTGCGCGGGAGCCTCGGAGAGACCCAGTACTTC
TRBJ1-1,.,TRBV5-1,few,CASSPQGPRGGGTEAFF,TGCGCCAGCAGCCCCCAGGGCCCCAGAGGGGGGGGAACTGAAGCTTTCTTT
TRBJ1-5,TRBD1,TRBV28,.,CASSTGGRQPQHF,TGTGCCAGCAGTACAGGGGGCAGACAGCCCCAGCATTTT
TRBJ2-7,.,TRBV6-5,.,CASSDYEQYF,TGTGCCAGCAGTGACTACGAGCAGTACTTC
TRBJ1-3,TRBD1,TRBV27,.,CASSPMDRVSGNTIYF,TGTGCCAGCAGCCCCATGGACAGGGTCTCTGGAAACACCATATATTTT
TRBJ2-1,TRBD2,TRBV19,few,CASIGGRQQFF,TGTGCCAGTATCGGGGGGAGGCAGCAGTTCTTC
TRBJ1-4,TRBD1,TRBV5-1,.,CASSRDRGGTNEKLFF,TGCGCCAGCAGCCGGGACAGGGGCGGAACTAATGAAAAACTGTTTTTT
TRBJ1-2,TRBD1,TRBV7-6,.,CASSLARGQGRGYGYTF,TGTGCCAGCAGCTTAGCGCGGGGACAGGGGAGGGGCTATGGCTACACCTTC
TRBJ1-5,.,TRBV28,.,CASSFKFGVRGNQPQHF,TGTGCCAGCAGCTTTAAGTTCGGCGTTCGTGGCAATCAGCCCCAGCATTTT
TRBJ1-2,.,TRBV4-2,few,CASSPGRVDGYTF,TGTGCCAGCAGCCCCGGGAGGGTGGATGGCTACACCTTC
TRBJ2-2,TRBD2,TRBV9,.,CASGGRLPGELFF,TGTGCCAGCGGCGGGAGGTTACCCGGGGAGCTGTTTTTT